The next 25 T cell receptor beta chains were all read from a single sample in a study of T cell responses to AZD1222 COVID-19 vaccine. Sequenced by immunoSEQ multiplex PCR; TCRdb stores in-frame clones only, minus some. The sample contains more than 80,000 clones, 88% of which appear only once. The sequences come from peripheral blood, collected on day 0 of AZD1222 vaccination. These receptors were taken from an adult in good health.

The chain joins TRBV19 to TRBJ2-7; D gene uncertain. Germline V gene sequence: CDR1 LNHDA, CDR2 SQIVND (reference sequence). The CDR3 is made up of 13 amino acids. Trimming removed 7 bases from V and 2 bases from J, with 12 bases in between. CDR3 nucleotides: TGTGCCAGTACCCGAGGCCCGGCCTACGAGCAGTACTTC. Amino acid sequence: CASTRGPAYEQYF.

This clone has a handful of counts. The V and J genes are TRBV6-5 and TRBJ2-1; D is ambiguous. Germline V CDR1 and CDR2: MNHEY, SVGAGI. The CDR3 contains 13 residues. The V end lost 7 bases, the J end lost 0 bases, and 7 bases lay between the germline ends. DNA of the CDR3: TGTGCCAGCAACGAATTCTCCTACAATGAGCAGTTCTTC. It yields the protein CASNEFSYNEQFF.

This chain links TRBV10-1 with TRBJ2-2, with TRBD2 matching over 9 bases. Germline V gene sequence: CDR1 WNHNN, CDR2 SYGVQD (reference sequence). V shed 5 bases, J shed 1 base, and the junction held 2 bases outside the gene matches. The CDR3 consists of 15 residues. The CDR3 loop reads CASSPSGVNTGELFF. The CDR3 nucleotides are TGCGCCAGCAGTCCTAGCGGGGTGAACACCGGGGAGCTGTTTTTT.

To note about this clone: One junction end does not reproduce the germline sequence, and a read error may be involved. This chain uses TRBV7-9 with TRBJ2-1; maybe TRBD1 (7 bases). CDR1 and CDR2 from the germline V gene are SEHNR and FQNEAQ (reference sequence). The CDR3 runs to 15 residues. Here the CDR3 reads CASSVTGDSHNEQFF. CDR3 coding DNA: TGTGCCAGCAGCGTCACAGGGGACTCCCACAATGAGCAGTTCTTC.

This chain uses TRBV6-4 with TRBJ2-3; D ambiguous. The ends were cut back, 6 bases at V and 6 bases at J, with 13 bases in the middle. Germline CDR1 and CDR2: MRHNA and SNTAGT. The length of the CDR3 is 13 residues. This chain's CDR3 is CASRGGLGDTQYF. CDR3 DNA: TGTGCCAGCAGGGGCGGCCTAGGGGATACGCAGTATTTT.

This clone was detected once. This chain uses TRBV9 with TRBJ2-3, with 12 nucleotides matching TRBD2. The CDR3 spans 17 residues. The V segment lost 0 bases and the J segment 3 bases; nucleotides outside the gene matches: 5. Germline V gives CDR1 SGDLS, CDR2 YYNGEE. CDR3 DNA sequence: TGTGCCAGCAGCGTAGGAGCTAGCGGGAGGGGGACAGATACGCAGTATTTT. Its translation: CASSVGASGRGTDTQYF.

This sequence joins TRBV2 and TRBJ1-1, with 9 bases fitting TRBD1. The CDR3 has 15 residues. Losses at the gene ends were 9 bases for V and 1 base for J; bases not matched to a gene: 9. CDR1 is SNHLY, CDR2 FYNNEI, per germline. In DNA form, the CDR3 reads TGTGCCAGACAACACCGGGGACAGGGGAACACTGAAGCTTTCTTT. It yields the protein CARQHRGQGNTEAFF.

The rearrangement links TRBV5-5 to TRBJ1-2; TRBD1 aligns across 12 bases. CDR1 and CDR2 from the germline V gene are SGHKS and YYEKEE (reference sequence). The length of the CDR3 is 16 residues. Unmatched junction bases numbered 11, after V lost 4 bases and J lost 7 bases. CDR3 nucleotides: TGTGCCAGCAGCCACCGGGACAGGGGGCTCAGTCGTGGCTACACCTTC. Translation gives CASSHRDRGLSRGYTF.

The chain couples TRBV6-1 to TRBJ2-7; 8 nucleotides line up with TRBD1. This CDR3 has 15 residues. V lost 2 bases, J lost 3 bases, and 6 bases stayed unmatched. Germline loops: CDR1 MNHNS, CDR2 SASEGT. This chain's CDR3 is CASSESAGGIYEQYF. The CDR3 nucleotides read TGTGCCAGCAGTGAATCGGCAGGGGGCATCTACGAGCAGTACTTC.

This clone was seen just once. The chain joins TRBV5-1 to TRBJ2-7; D gene uncertain. The CDR3 spans 13 residues. V lost 6 bases and J 2 bases, leaving 12 bases between the germline ends. Germline CDR1 is SGHRS and CDR2 is YFSETQ. Written as DNA, the CDR3 is TGCGCCAGCAAATATACAGAGACCTACGAGCAGTACTTC. Protein product: CASKYTETYEQYF.

The chain couples TRBV7-2 to TRBJ2-1, with D hard to call. CDR3 size: 13 residues. Germline CDR1 SGHTA, CDR2 FQGNSA. With 4 bases removed from V and 4 bases from J, the gap between germline ends came to 8 bases. The CDR3 nucleotides are TGTGCCAGCAGCTCGGAAATGTACAATGAGCAGTTCTTC. Its protein product is CASSSEMYNEQFF.

This clone occurred many times. The chain employs TRBV2 and TRBJ2-7; TRBD2 agrees at 11 bases. V lost 6 bases, J lost 2 bases, and 6 bases stayed unmatched. The CDR3 covers 15 residues. Per the germline V gene, CDR1 is SNHLY and CDR2 is FYNNEI. The CDR3 loop reads CASSPRLAGTYEQYF. The CDR3, as DNA: TGTGCCAGCAGCCCAAGACTAGCGGGAACCTACGAGCAGTACTTC.

The chain couples TRBV16 to TRBJ1-4, with D uncertain. CDR1 and CDR2 from the germline V gene are KGHSY and FQNENV. This CDR3 contains 12 residues. V was clipped by 4 bases and J by 8 bases, with 8 bases between them. CDR3 sequence: CASSPQAEKLFF. Written as DNA, the CDR3 is TGTGCCAGCAGCCCCCAGGCGGAAAAACTGTTTTTT.

The chain combines TRBV24-1 with TRBJ2-1, with 7 nucleotides matching TRBD1. V lost 7 bases and J lost 4; bases outside the gene matches: 9. The CDR3 is 15 amino acids. Germline CDR1 and CDR2: KGHDR and SFDVKD. The CDR3 loop reads CATSSVQGDYNEQFF. The DNA of the CDR3 is TGTGCCACCAGCTCAGTTCAGGGGGATTACAATGAGCAGTTCTTC.

The chain carries TRBV19 and TRBJ2-2, with TRBD1 as a possible D gene (6 bases). The CDR3 is 16 residues long. Trimming left V 4 bases short and J 0 bases short, with 12 bases between. Germline V lookup: CDR1 LNHDA, CDR2 SQIVND (reference sequence). The CDR3 sequence: CASSRGHGANTGELFF. CDR3 nucleotides: TGTGCCAGTAGTAGGGGGCACGGCGCGAACACCGGGGAGCTGTTTTTT.

Here the CDR3 DNA reads TGTGCCAGCAGCTTAAAGGGCAAGTTTAGCAATCAGCCCCAGCATTTT. It is translated as CASSLKGKFSNQPQHF. V gene TRBV7-2 combines with J gene TRBJ1-5; D remains ambiguous. V lost 2 bases to trimming and J lost 0 bases, with 11 bases between them. This CDR3 spans 16 amino acids. Per germline, CDR1 SGHTA and CDR2 FQGNSA.

The chain carries TRBV28 and TRBJ1-6; D is ambiguous. The length of the CDR3 is 12 residues. Trimming pared 3 bases from V and 14 bases from J, leaving 11 bases between. From germline, CDR1 is MDHEN and CDR2 SYDVKM. The CDR3: CASSLSGLTLHF. The CDR3 region has the DNA TGTGCCAGCAGTTTGAGCGGACTCACCCTCCACTTT.

The chain links TRBV27 to TRBJ1-1; D is uncertain. CDR1 is MNHEY and CDR2 is SMNVEV in the germline V gene (reference sequence). This CDR3 comprises 12 residues. V gave up 3 bases and J gave up 5 bases, with 7 bases separating them. The chain's CDR3 is CASSFDGTEAFF. As DNA, the CDR3 is TGTGCCAGCAGTTTTGACGGTACTGAAGCTTTCTTT.

V usage is TRBV29-1 and J usage is TRBJ1-2, with D unclear. V was shortened by 4 bases and J by 8 bases, with 20 bases between the two germline ends. The germline V gene encodes CDR1 SQVTM and CDR2 ANQGSEA. The CDR3 is 14 residues long. CDR3 amino acids: CSVVHPRSWEGYTF. The CDR3 nucleotides are TGCAGCGTTGTCCACCCGCGTAGTTGGGAAGGCTACACCTTC.

The chain combines TRBV12-3 or TRBV12-4 with TRBJ1-1; the D is unclear. CDR3 length: 13 amino acids. Trimming took 4 bases from V and 1 from J, leaving 7 bases between them. The CDR3 region is CASSSLGNTEAFF. CDR3 coding DNA: TGTGCCAGCAGTTCCCTCGGGAACACTGAAGCTTTCTTT.

The sample holds a few counts of this clone. The chain uses TRBV28 and TRBJ1-2; no definite D call. Germline V CDR1 and CDR2: MDHEN, SYDVKM. This CDR3 comprises 15 residues. V lost 6 bases to trimming and J lost 4 bases, with 18 bases between them. The DNA for the CDR3 is TGTGCCAGCAGCCTTTCTTTTAATCGGGGCTATGGCTACACCTTC. Protein product: CASSLSFNRGYGYTF.

The chain carries TRBV30 and TRBJ2-1; maybe TRBD2 (6 bases). Germline CDR1 reads GTSNPN; CDR2 reads SVGIG (reference sequence). The V gene lost 4 bases and the J gene lost 5 bases, with 15 bases spanning the gap. The length of the CDR3 is 14 residues. The CDR3 bases are TGTGCCTGGATAGGCGGGATAGGGAACAATGAGCAGTTCTTC. This codes for CAWIGGIGNNEQFF.

The genes are TRBV4-2 and TRBJ1-6, with unresolved D. The CDR3 covers 17 residues. The V gene's germline CDR1 is LGHNA and CDR2 YNFKEQ. With 0 bases removed from V and 10 bases from J, the gap between germline ends came to 19 bases. CDR3 DNA: TGTGCCAGCAGCCAAGATCAATTCGGGGAGATTAGCTCACCCCTCCACTTT. Amino acids: CASSQDQFGEISSPLHF.

The CDR3 is CASSSPGTTTDTQYF. CDR3 DNA: TGTGCCAGCAGCTCACCCGGGACCACCACAGATACGCAGTATTTT. J is TRBJ2-3 and V is TRBV7-9; either TRBD1 or TRBD2 may fit D (5 bases each). Trimming stripped 4 bases from V and 2 bases from J, with 13 bases between. The germline CDR1 and CDR2 sequences are SEHNR and FQNEAQ (reference sequence). This CDR3 is built from 15 residues.

The chain carries TRBV27 and TRBJ1-4; D may be TRBD1 (5 bases). The V and J ends lost 0 bases and 15 bases respectively, with 14 bases between them. The length of the CDR3 is 13 residues. CDR1 MNHEY and CDR2 SMNVEV come from the germline V gene (reference sequence). The CDR3 reads CASSLSNGRQLFF. CDR3 nucleotides: TGTGCCAGCAGTTTATCGAATGGCCGACAGTTGTTTTTT.